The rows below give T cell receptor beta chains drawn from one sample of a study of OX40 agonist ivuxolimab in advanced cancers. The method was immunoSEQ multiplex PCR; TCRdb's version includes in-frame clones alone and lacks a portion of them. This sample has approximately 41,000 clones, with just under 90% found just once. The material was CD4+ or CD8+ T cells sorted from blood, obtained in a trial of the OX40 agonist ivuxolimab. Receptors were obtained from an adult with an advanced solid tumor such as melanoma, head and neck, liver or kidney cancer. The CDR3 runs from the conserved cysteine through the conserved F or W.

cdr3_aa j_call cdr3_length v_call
CANSAQGPNQPQHF TRBJ1-5 14 TRBV6-5
CSVEEQGITDF TRBJ2-7 11 TRBV29-1
CASSQDGLAGVYEQYF TRBJ2-7 16 TRBV4-1
CASSLGLATDTQYF TRBJ2-3 14 TRBV6-1
CASSEARGSTEAFF TRBJ1-1 14 TRBV2
CASSLSRQEVAFF TRBJ1-1 13 TRBV5-1
CASRDSYGYTF TRBJ1-2 11 TRBV2
CAWEDGSGANVLTF TRBJ2-6 14 TRBV30
CASTPGQLYTGELFF TRBJ2-2 15 TRBV19
CACTGHSNTIYF TRBJ1-3 12 TRBV6-6
CASSEGSIYEQYF TRBJ2-7 13 TRBV10-1
CASSSYTNTEAFF TRBJ1-1 13 TRBV7-8
CASSDGAGAQFF TRBJ2-1 12 TRBV2
CASSETPGPLDCYTF TRBJ1-2 15 TRBV6-1
CASSFEPAGDNEQFF TRBJ2-1 15 TRBV5-1
CASSPTGARGYTF TRBJ1-2 13 TRBV27
CASSVASSGRPYEQYF TRBJ2-7 16 TRBV9
CASSLGGASGELFF TRBJ2-2 14 TRBV5-1
CASSRGAYEQYF TRBJ2-7 12 TRBV7-9
CASSFITGQGGEQYF TRBJ2-7 15 TRBV11-2
CASSLSGDGTEAFF TRBJ1-1 14 TRBV7-9
CASSYHSTGYEAFF TRBJ1-1 14 TRBV6-6
CASSVSETQETQYF TRBJ2-5 14 TRBV2
CASSLVITGELFF TRBJ2-2 13 TRBV7-9
CASSASGLTDTQYF TRBJ2-3 14 TRBV2
CASRITTGSSYNEQFF TRBJ2-1 16 TRBV19
CASSSRAGRTEAFF TRBJ1-1 14 TRBV7-9
CASSLSVGSYEQYF TRBJ2-7 14 TRBV11-2
CASSGRTRGETQYF TRBJ2-5 14 TRBV5-5
CASSQTDNEQFF TRBJ2-1 12 TRBV14
CASSLDRGNYGYTF TRBJ1-2 14 TRBV6-5
CSAGDAETQYF TRBJ2-5 11 TRBV20-1
CASSDATQRWSSGREEQYF TRBJ2-7 19 TRBV2
CASSPSRGLGYGYTF TRBJ1-2 15 TRBV9
CASSPQRGQDNEQFF TRBJ2-1 15 TRBV4-1
CASSVGVLHEQYF TRBJ2-7 13 TRBV9
CASSEAHPGGYTF TRBJ1-2 13 TRBV2
CASSLGQEEKLFF TRBJ1-4 13 TRBV28
CASRGGTNQPQHF TRBJ1-5 13 TRBV6-4
CASSLGAQGVNFRGETQYF TRBJ2-5 19 TRBV5-1
CASRYGPSYNEQFF TRBJ2-1 14 TRBV7-9
CASSFGTNFEKLFF TRBJ1-4 14 TRBV7-8
CASSLADTQYF TRBJ2-3 11 TRBV27
CASSQGWGSNTEAFF TRBJ1-1 15 TRBV4-2
CASSRTGGIYEQYF TRBJ2-7 14 TRBV5-1
CASSPYGTRETQYF TRBJ2-5 14 TRBV11-2
CAGQEDWGNEKLFF TRBJ1-4 14 TRBV2
CASSFQGRFNQPQHF TRBJ1-5 15 TRBV28
CATRSSGGGEQYF . 13 TRBV15
CASSIEGRYEQYF TRBJ2-7 13 TRBV19
CASSPKRLGTPNQPQHF TRBJ1-5 17 TRBV7-3
CASRRTGGNNEQFF TRBJ2-1 14 TRBV7-2
CASSELLFGGRTYEQYF TRBJ2-7 17 TRBV2
CTSSQVEQGKDNSPLHF TRBJ1-6 17 TRBV1